Reported below is one TCR beta chain. Antigen unknown. Here immunoSEQ multiplex PCR was the method, and the copy in TCRdb shows in-frame clones only, minus some. The sample has some 130,000 clones, about four fifths seen once; the top ten hold approximately 4%. This specimen belongs to a study of T cell responses to AZD1222 COVID-19 vaccine. Overall study results and limits: Clonal diversity was possibly underestimated; the donors were predominantly white British and more often female. Baseline serology detected seropositivity in only five to seven AZD1222 recipients. Only after the peak T cell response were repertoires sampled.

Sequencing was performed on peripheral blood, taken on day 0 of AZD1222 vaccination. This receptor was taken from an adult in good health.

The DNA for the CDR3 is TGTGCCAGCAGCGCCGGGCTGAACACTGAAGCTTTCTTT. Translation: CASSAGLNTEAFF. This sequence joins TRBV7-7 and TRBJ1-1, with D hard to call. V was cut by 5 bases and J by 0 bases, with 7 bases left in between. The CDR3 runs 13 residues. Germline V gene lookup returns CDR1 SSHAT and CDR2 FNYEAQ (reference sequence).